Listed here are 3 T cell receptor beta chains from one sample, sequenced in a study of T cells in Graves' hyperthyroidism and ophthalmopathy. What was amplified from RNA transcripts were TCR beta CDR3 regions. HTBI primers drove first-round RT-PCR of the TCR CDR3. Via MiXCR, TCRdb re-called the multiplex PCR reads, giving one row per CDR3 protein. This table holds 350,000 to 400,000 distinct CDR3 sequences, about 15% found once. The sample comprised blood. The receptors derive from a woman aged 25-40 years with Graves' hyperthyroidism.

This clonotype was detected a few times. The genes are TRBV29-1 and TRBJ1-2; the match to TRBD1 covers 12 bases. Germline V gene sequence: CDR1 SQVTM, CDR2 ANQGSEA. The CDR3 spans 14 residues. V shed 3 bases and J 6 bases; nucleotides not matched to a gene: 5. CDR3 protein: CSVDRDRGQDGYTF. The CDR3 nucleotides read TGCAGCGTTGACCGGGACAGGGGGCAGGATGGCTACACCTTC.

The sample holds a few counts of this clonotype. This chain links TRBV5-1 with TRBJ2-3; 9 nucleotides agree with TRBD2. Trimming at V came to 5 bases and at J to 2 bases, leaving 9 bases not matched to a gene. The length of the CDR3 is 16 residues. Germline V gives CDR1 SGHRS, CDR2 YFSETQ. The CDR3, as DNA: TGCGCCAGCAGGATAGCGGGAGCCGGTACCACAGATACGCAGTATTTT. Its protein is CASRIAGAGTTDTQYF.

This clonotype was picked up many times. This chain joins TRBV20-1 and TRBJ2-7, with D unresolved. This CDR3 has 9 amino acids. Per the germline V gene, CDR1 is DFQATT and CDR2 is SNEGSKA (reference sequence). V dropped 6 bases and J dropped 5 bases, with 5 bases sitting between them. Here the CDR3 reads CSARNEQYF. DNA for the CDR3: TGCAGTGCCAGGAACGAGCAGTACTTC.